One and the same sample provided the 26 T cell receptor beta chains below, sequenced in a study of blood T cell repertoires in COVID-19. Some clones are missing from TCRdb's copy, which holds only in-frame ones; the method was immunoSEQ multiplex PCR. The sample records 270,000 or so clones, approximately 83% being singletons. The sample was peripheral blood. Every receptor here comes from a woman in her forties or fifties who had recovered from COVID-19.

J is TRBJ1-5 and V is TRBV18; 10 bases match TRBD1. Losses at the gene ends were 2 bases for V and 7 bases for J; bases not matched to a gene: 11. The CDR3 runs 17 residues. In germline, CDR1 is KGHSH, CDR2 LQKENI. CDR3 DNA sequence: TGTGCCAGCTCACCAACTCCCCCATTGGACAGGGGGCAGCCCCAGCATTTT. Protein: CASSPTPPLDRGQPQHF.

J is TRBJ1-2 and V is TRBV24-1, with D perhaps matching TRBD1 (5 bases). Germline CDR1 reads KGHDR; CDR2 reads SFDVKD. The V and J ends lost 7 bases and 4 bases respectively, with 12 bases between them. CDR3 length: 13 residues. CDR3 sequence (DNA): TGTGCCACCAGCCCGGGGGGAGGCTATGGCTACACCTTC. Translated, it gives CATSPGGGYGYTF.

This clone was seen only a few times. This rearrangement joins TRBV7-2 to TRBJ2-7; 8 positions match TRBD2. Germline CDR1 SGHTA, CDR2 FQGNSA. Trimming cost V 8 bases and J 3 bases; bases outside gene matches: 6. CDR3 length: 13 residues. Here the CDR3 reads CASLERGHYEQYF. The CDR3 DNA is TGTGCCAGCCTCGAGCGGGGGCACTACGAGCAGTACTTC.

The CDR3 sequence: CASSQNRGGEKLFF. DNA of the CDR3: TGTGCCAGCAGCCAGAACAGGGGAGGAGAAAAACTGTTTTTT. The chain recombines TRBV3-1 (or the pseudogene TRBV3-2) with TRBJ1-4; 7 bases are shared with TRBD1. V shed 3 bases and J 8 bases; nucleotides not matched to a gene: 6. The germline gives CDR1 LGHDT, CDR2 YNNKEL (reference sequence). The CDR3 has 14 amino acids.

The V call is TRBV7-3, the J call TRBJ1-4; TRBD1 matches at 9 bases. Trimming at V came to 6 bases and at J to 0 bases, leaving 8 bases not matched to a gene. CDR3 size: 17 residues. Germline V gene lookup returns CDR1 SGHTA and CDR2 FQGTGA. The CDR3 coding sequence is TGTGCCAGCAGAAGGGACAGGGAGGGCCCAACTAATGAAAAACTGTTTTTT. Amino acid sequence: CASRRDREGPTNEKLFF.

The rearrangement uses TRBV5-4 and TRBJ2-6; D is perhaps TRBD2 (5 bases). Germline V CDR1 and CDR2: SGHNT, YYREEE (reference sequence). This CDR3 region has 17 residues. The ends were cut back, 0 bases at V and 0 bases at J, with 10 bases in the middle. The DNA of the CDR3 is TGTGCCAGCAGCTTGGATGGCGGGCGCTCTGGGGCCAACGTCCTGACTTTC. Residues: CASSLDGGRSGANVLTF.

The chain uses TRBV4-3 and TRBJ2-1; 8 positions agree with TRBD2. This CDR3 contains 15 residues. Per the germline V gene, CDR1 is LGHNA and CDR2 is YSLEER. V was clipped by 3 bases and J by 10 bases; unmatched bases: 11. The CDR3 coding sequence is TGCGCCAGCAGCCAGGCCCCCTCGGGAGGGGGGGAGCAGTTCTTC. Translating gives CASSQAPSGGGEQFF.

The CDR3 nucleotides read TGTGCCACCTCCCCGGGACAGGGGACTCCTGGGGCCAACGTCCTGACTTTC. Amino acids: CATSPGQGTPGANVLTF. This chain joins TRBV2 and TRBJ2-6, with TRBD1 identical over 10 bases. Germline V gene sequence: CDR1 SNHLY, CDR2 FYNNEI. V lost 10 bases to trimming and J lost 2 bases; unmatched junction nucleotides: 11. The CDR3 contains 17 residues.

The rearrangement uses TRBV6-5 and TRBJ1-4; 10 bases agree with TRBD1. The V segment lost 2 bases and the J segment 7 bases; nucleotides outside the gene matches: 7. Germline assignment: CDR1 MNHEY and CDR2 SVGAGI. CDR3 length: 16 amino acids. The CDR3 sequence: CASSYRRTGGSEKLFF. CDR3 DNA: TGTGCCAGCAGTTACCGCCGGACAGGGGGTAGTGAAAAACTGTTTTTT.

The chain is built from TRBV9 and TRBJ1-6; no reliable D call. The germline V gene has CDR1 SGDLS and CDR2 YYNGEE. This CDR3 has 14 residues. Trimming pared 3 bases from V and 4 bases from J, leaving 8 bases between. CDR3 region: CASSERVYNSPLHF. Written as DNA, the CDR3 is TGTGCCAGCAGCGAAAGAGTTTATAATTCACCCCTCCACTTT.

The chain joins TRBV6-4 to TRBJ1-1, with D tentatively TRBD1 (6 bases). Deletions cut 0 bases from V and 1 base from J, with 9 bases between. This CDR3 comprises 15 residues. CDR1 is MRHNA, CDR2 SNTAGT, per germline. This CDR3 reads CASSDSQGRNTEAFF. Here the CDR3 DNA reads TGTGCCAGCAGTGACTCGCAGGGGAGGAACACTGAAGCTTTCTTT.

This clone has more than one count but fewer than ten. The CDR3 sequence is CASSTQGWDRINYGYTF. CDR3 nucleotides: TGTGCCAGCAGCACGCAAGGCTGGGACAGGATAAATTATGGCTACACCTTC. This rearrangement joins TRBV4-2 to TRBJ1-2, with 8 nucleotides matching TRBD1. CDR1 and CDR2 (germline): LGHNA, YNFKEQ. The CDR3 has 17 amino acids. V lost 5 bases and J lost 5; bases outside the gene matches: 16.

The CDR3 coding sequence is TGTGCCACCAGTGGTACTAGCGGGGAACTCGATACGCAGTATTTT. It is translated as CATSGTSGELDTQYF. The V call is TRBV24-1, the J call TRBJ2-3; the match to TRBD2 covers 10 bases. Looked up from germline, CDR1 is KGHDR and CDR2 is SFDVKD. V dropped 5 bases and J dropped 6; count of bases not matched to a gene: 7. The CDR3 is made up of 15 amino acids.

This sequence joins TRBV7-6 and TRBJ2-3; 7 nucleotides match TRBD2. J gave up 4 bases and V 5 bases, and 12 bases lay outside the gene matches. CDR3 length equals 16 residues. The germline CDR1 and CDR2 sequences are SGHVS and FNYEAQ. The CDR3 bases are TGTGCCAGCAGCGCCGACCCAACTAGCGTCCCAGATACGCAGTATTTT. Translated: CASSADPTSVPDTQYF.

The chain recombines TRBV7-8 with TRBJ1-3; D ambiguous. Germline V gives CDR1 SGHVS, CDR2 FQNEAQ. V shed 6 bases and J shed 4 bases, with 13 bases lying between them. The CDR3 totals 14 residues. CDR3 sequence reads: CASRPTARGNTIYF. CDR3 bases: TGTGCCAGCAGACCGACCGCGAGGGGAAACACCATATATTTT.

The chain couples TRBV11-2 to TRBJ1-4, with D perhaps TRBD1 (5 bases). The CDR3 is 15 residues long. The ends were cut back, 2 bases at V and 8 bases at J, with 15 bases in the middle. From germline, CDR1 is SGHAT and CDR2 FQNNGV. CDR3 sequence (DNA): TGTGCCAGCAGCTTACGGCCAGGGCTCGGGGAAAAACTGTTTTTT. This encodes CASSLRPGLGEKLFF.

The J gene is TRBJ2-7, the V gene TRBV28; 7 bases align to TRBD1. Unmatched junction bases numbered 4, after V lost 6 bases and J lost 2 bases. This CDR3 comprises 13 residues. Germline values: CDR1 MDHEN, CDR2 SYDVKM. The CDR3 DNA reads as TGTGCCAGCAGGAAGGGGACAGCCTACGAGCAGTACTTC. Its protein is CASRKGTAYEQYF.

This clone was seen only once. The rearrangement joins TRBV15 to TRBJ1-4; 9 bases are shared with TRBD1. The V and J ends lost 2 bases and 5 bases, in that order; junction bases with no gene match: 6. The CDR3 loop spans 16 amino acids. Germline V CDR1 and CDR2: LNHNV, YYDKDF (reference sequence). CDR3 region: CATSRSSGTGNEKLFF. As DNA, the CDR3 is TGTGCCACCAGCAGATCCTCCGGGACAGGGAATGAAAAACTGTTTTTT.

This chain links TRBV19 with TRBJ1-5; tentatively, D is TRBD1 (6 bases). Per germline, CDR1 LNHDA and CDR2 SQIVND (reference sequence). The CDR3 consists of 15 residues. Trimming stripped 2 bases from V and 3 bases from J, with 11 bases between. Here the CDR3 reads CASSIFGGANQPQHF. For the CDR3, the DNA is TGTGCCAGTAGTATATTCGGGGGGGCCAATCAGCCCCAGCATTTT.

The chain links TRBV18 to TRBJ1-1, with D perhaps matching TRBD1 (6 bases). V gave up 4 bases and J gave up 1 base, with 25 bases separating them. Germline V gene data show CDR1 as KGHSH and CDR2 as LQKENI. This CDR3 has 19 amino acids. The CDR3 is CASSLFVSFGGGRNTEAFF. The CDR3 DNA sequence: TGTGCCAGCTCACTCTTCGTGTCCTTCGGGGGCGGGAGGAACACTGAAGCTTTCTTT.

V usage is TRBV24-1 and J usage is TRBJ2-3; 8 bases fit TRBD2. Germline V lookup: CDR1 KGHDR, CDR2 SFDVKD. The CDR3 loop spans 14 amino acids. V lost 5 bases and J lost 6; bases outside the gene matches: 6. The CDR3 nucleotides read TGTGCCACCAGTGGTCGGGGGGGAGGCGATACGCAGTATTTT. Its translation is CATSGRGGGDTQYF.

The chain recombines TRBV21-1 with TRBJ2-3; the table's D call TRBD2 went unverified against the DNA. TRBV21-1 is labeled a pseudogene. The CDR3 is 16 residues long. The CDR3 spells CASSGLAGGSTDTQYF. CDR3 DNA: TGTGCCAGCAGTGGACTAGCGGGGGGTTCCACAGATACGCAGTATTTT.

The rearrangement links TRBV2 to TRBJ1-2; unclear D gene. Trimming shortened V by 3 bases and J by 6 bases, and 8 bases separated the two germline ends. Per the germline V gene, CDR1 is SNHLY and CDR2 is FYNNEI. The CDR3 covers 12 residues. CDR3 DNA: TGTGCCAGCAGTGATAACGGTAATGGCTACACCTTC. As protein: CASSDNGNGYTF.

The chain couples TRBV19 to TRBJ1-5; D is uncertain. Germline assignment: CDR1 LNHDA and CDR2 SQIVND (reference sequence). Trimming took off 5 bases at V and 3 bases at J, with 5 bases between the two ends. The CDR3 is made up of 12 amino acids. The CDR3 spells CASSALNQPQHF. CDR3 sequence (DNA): TGTGCCAGTAGTGCGCTCAATCAGCCCCAGCATTTT.

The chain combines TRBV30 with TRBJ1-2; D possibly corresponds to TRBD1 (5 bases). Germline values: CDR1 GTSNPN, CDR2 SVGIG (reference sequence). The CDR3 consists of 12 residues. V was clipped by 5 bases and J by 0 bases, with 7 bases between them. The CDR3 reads CAWLTANYGYTF. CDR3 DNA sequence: TGTGCCTGGTTGACAGCTAACTATGGCTACACCTTC.

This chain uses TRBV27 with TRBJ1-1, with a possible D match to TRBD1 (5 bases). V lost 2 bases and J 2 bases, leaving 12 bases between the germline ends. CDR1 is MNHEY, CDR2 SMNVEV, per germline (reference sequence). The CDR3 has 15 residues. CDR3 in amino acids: CASSLDPWGNTEAFF. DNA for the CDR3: TGTGCCAGCAGTTTAGACCCATGGGGCAACACTGAAGCTTTCTTT.